This T cell receptor beta chain was profiled in a study of T cell repertoires in cytomegalovirus infection (dated by TCRdb to the late 2010s). For the study in its entirety: Donor HLA type was relevant to the analysis, because carriage of CMV infection together with the matching HLA type was indicated by public TCR beta signatures. Results and caveats for the whole study, not just this receptor: In both this cohort and an independent approximately 370-donor cohort, the cumulative frequency of public TCR beta family members distinguished carriers of CMV infection plus the relevant HLA type. The ex vivo response was dominated by HLA-C-restricted CMV-specific TCR beta clonotypes, and the single most frequent clonotype in two of eight donors was supplied by these HLA-C-restricted clonotypes.

CDR1 and CDR2, per the germline V gene, are SGHAT and FQNNGV. V and J are trimmed by 5 bases and 8 bases, and the gene matches miss 6 bases of the junction. The CDR3 runs 15 residues from the cysteine to the phenylalanine. Left in the record is the CDR3 DNA by itself, 45 bases read in frame from the first base. TCRdb shows the sequencer as Illumina HiSeq 1500. In TCRdb, the public reads were trimmed at Q25 with fastp and aligned with MiXCR, with productive beta chains retained. For every CDR3 protein sequence, its rows merge into one entry that carries the most common genes and DNA. The sample records roughly 250,000 distinct CDR3 sequences, roughly 12% of which are singletons. The ten largest clones capture approximately 1.8% of the sample. This clonotype occurred many times. The antigen it binds to is not known. The sample holds no much larger clone one base away, and base qualities are not on file.

The sequencing sample was made of PBMCs. This sequence was found in a human donor in good health (CMV status not recorded). Some clones in this sample may be carry-over from other donors' samples. The V gene is TRBV11-2 and the J gene is TRBJ2-1; 13 bases in the middle match TRBD2. The DNA is TGTGCCAGCAGCCCGACTAGCGGGAGGAAAGATGAGCAGTTCTTC. Translated, this gives CASSPTSGRKDEQFF.